The rows below give T cell receptor beta chains drawn from one sample of a study of CD8 T cells in ankylosing spondylitis. MiXCR, run by TCRdb on the 5' RACE reads, gives a single entry per CDR3 protein. The table includes just under 95,000 distinct CDR3 sequences, approximately 9% detected once. Input material: blood, either unsorted or a sorted T cell fraction (not recorded which). Receptors were obtained from a male donor with ankylosing spondylitis or in good health (not recorded which). Both conserved end residues are part of each CDR3. D genes are given only for firm matches. Size values are once, few and many counts, or a class for expanded clones, and some rows have none.

clone size	V gene	J gene	D gene	CDR3 protein	CDR3 DNA
many	TRBV28	TRBJ2-7	.	CASSFFGSSYEQYF	TGTGCCAGCAGTTTTTTTGGGAGCTCCTACGAGCAGTACTTC
many	TRBV10-3	TRBJ2-3	.	CATSEGADTQYF	TGTGCCACCTCCGAGGGGGCAGATACGCAGTATTTT
many	TRBV4-2	TRBJ2-3	TRBD2	CASSLKAGGVTDTQYF	TGTGCCAGCAGCCTTAAGGCGGGGGGGGTCACAGATACGCAGTATTTT
many	TRBV7-6	TRBJ2-1	TRBD2	CASSLGLAGGPHEQFF	TGTGCCAGCAGCTTAGGACTAGCGGGGGGGCCGCATGAGCAGTTCTTC
many	TRBV12-3/TRBV12-4	TRBJ2-2	.	CASSDSNTGELFF	TGTGCCAGCAGTGACAGCAACACCGGGGAGCTGTTTTTT
.	TRBV5-6	TRBJ2-7	.	CASSLTGSDEQYF	TGTGCCAGCAGCTTGACAGGGTCTGACGAGCAGTACTTC
many	TRBV20-1	TRBJ2-5	.	CSARVPGGKETQYF	TGCAGTGCTAGAGTGCCCGGGGGAAAAGAGACCCAGTACTTC
many	TRBV19	TRBJ2-3	TRBD2	CASRPGLAGGPSTDTQYF	TGTGCCAGTAGGCCGGGACTAGCGGGGGGGCCCAGCACAGATACGCAGTATTTT
many	TRBV9	TRBJ2-3	.	CASSAEGGTDTQYF	TGTGCCAGCAGCGCTGAAGGGGGCACAGATACGCAGTATTTT
few	TRBV12-3/TRBV12-4	TRBJ1-1	.	CASSLGPGTEAFF	TGTGCCAGCAGTTTAGGCCCGGGAACTGAAGCTTTCTTT
.	TRBV27	TRBJ1-4	.	CASSPGNLANEKLFF	TGTGCCAGCAGTCCGGGCAATTTGGCAAATGAAAAACTGTTTTTT
many	TRBV12-3/TRBV12-4	TRBJ2-6	.	CASSRTGANVLTF	TGTGCCAGCAGCCGAACTGGGGCCAACGTCCTGACTTTC
many	TRBV7-2	TRBJ2-7	.	CASSLNRDSYEQYF	TGTGCCAGCAGCTTGAACAGGGATAGCTACGAGCAGTACTTC
.	TRBV7-2	TRBJ2-3	.	CASSFRGVSTDTQYF	TGTGCCAGCAGCTTCCGCGGGGTTAGCACAGATACGCAGTATTTT
.	TRBV14	TRBJ2-5	.	CASSQDHRQETQYF	TGTGCCAGCAGCCAAGATCACCGGCAAGAGACCCAGTACTTC
many	TRBV7-9	TRBJ2-2	.	CASSENTGELFF	TGTGCCAGCAGCGAAAACACCGGGGAGCTGTTTTTT
.	TRBV18	TRBJ1-2	.	CASSPLEQSYGYTF	TGTGCCAGCTCACCATTAGAACAATCCTATGGCTACACCTTC
many	TRBV20-1	TRBJ2-1	TRBD2	CSAPGTSGNEQFF	TGCAGTGCTCCCGGGACTAGCGGTAATGAGCAGTTCTTC
many	TRBV6-5	TRBJ2-1	.	CASSYPPGTNEQFF	TGTGCCAGCAGTTACCCCCCAGGGACCAATGAGCAGTTCTTC
.	TRBV5-1	TRBJ2-2	.	CASRMAIAGELFF	TGCGCCAGCAGAATGGCGATTGCCGGGGAGCTGTTTTTT
.	TRBV29-1	TRBJ2-1	TRBD1	CSVEGQGAYNEQFF	TGCAGCGTAGAAGGACAGGGGGCCTACAATGAGCAGTTCTTC
many	TRBV5-1	TRBJ2-3	.	CASSLGGSSESDTQYF	TGCGCCAGCAGCTTGGGTGGGAGTAGTGAGTCAGATACTCAGTATTTT
many	TRBV20-1	TRBJ1-6	.	CSALRTANSPLHF	TGCAGTGCCCTTAGGACAGCTAATTCACCCCTCCACTTT
many	TRBV12-3/TRBV12-4	TRBJ2-1	TRBD2	CASNRDYYNEQFF	TGTGCCAGCAACCGGGACTACTACAATGAGCAGTTCTTC
many	TRBV12-3/TRBV12-4	TRBJ2-3	.	CASSFRAGDTQYF	TGTGCCAGCAGTTTCCGGGCGGGGGATACGCAGTATTTT
many	TRBV21-1	TRBJ1-6	.	CASSHPVPPYNSPLHF	TGTGCCAGCAGTCACCCAGTGCCGCCCTATAATTCACCCCTCCACTTT